This is a list of T cell receptor beta chains from one sample in a study of T cells in Graves' hyperthyroidism and ophthalmopathy. TCRdb used MiXCR to reprocess the multiplex PCR reads, holding one entry per CDR3 protein. The table has roughly 360,000 distinct CDR3 sequences, approximately 13% seen once. The sample comprised blood. The receptor set was obtained from a man aged 25-40 years with Graves' hyperthyroidism that later progressed to Graves' ophthalmopathy. The CDR3 runs from the conserved cysteine through the conserved F or W. A D gene is named only where the DNA matches it firmly. Some rows have no size entry. The others give once, few or many, or a class for an expanded clone.

V gene: TRBV5-1; clone size: few; D gene: .; J gene: TRBJ2-7; CDR3 DNA: TGCGCCAGCAGCTTGGTCGTCGCTGCCCACGAGCAGTACTTC; CDR3 protein: CASSLVVAAHEQYF
V gene: TRBV5-6; clone size: .; D gene: TRBD1; J gene: TRBJ1-5; CDR3 DNA: TGTGCCAGCAGCAAGGGGGCCTTCCTCAATCAGCCCCAGCATTTT; CDR3 protein: CASSKGAFLNQPQHF
V gene: TRBV5-1; clone size: many; D gene: .; J gene: TRBJ2-7; CDR3 DNA: TGCGCCAGCAGCTCGTCCGTCGGGGCCTACGAGCAGTACTTC; CDR3 protein: CASSSSVGAYEQYF
V gene: TRBV10-1; clone size: few; D gene: .; J gene: TRBJ2-3; CDR3 DNA: TGCGCCAGCAGTGAGAGGGACCTCACAGATACGCAGTATTTT; CDR3 protein: CASSERDLTDTQYF
V gene: TRBV28; clone size: many; D gene: .; J gene: TRBJ1-5; CDR3 DNA: TGTGCCAGCAGTACCCAGGGAAGCAATCAGCCCCAGCATTTT; CDR3 protein: CASSTQGSNQPQHF
V gene: TRBV2; clone size: many; D gene: .; J gene: TRBJ2-7; CDR3 DNA: TGTGCCACCAATAAGGGGCTCTCCTACGAGCAGTACTTC; CDR3 protein: CATNKGLSYEQYF
V gene: TRBV25-1; clone size: few; D gene: .; J gene: TRBJ2-7; CDR3 DNA: TGTGCCAGCACCTTTACGGGGCGCGAGCAGTACTTC; CDR3 protein: CASTFTGREQYF
V gene: TRBV7-8; clone size: few; D gene: .; J gene: TRBJ1-3; CDR3 DNA: TGTGCCAGCAGCTTAGATCCAGAAACCATATATTTT; CDR3 protein: CASSLDPETIYF
V gene: TRBV28; clone size: few; D gene: .; J gene: TRBJ2-1; CDR3 DNA: TGTGCCAGCAGTTCGAATAGGTTGTGGTTCTTC; CDR3 protein: CASSSNRLWFF
V gene: TRBV20-1; clone size: many; D gene: TRBD1; J gene: TRBJ1-6; CDR3 DNA: TGCAGTGCTACACAGGGGGCAGAATCACCCCTCCACTTT; CDR3 protein: CSATQGAESPLHF
V gene: TRBV4-1; clone size: few; D gene: .; J gene: TRBJ2-2; CDR3 DNA: TGCGCCAGCAGCCAACCGGGGGCGCCCACCGGGGAGCTGTTTTTT; CDR3 protein: CASSQPGAPTGELFF
V gene: TRBV7-9; clone size: .; D gene: TRBD2; J gene: TRBJ2-3; CDR3 DNA: TGTGCCAGCAGCACGACCTGGACTAGCGGGGGTTCGTCTGGAGATACGCAGTATTTT; CDR3 protein: CASSTTWTSGGSSGDTQYF
V gene: TRBV9; clone size: .; D gene: .; J gene: TRBJ2-7; CDR3 DNA: TGTGCCAGCAGCAGAGGGGGGGGGAGCTCCTACGAGCAGTACTTC; CDR3 protein: CASSRGGGSSYEQYF
V gene: TRBV5-5; clone size: .; D gene: .; J gene: TRBJ2-3; CDR3 DNA: TGTGCCAGCAGCTTGCATCGCACAGATACGCAGTATTTT; CDR3 protein: CASSLHRTDTQYF
V gene: TRBV9; clone size: few; D gene: .; J gene: TRBJ1-3; CDR3 DNA: TGTGCCAGAAGCTCTGGAAACACCATATATTTT; CDR3 protein: CARSSGNTIYF
V gene: TRBV9; clone size: .; D gene: .; J gene: TRBJ2-1; CDR3 DNA: TGTGCCAGCAGTCTCAGGGGGGCTCACAATGAGCAGTTCTTC; CDR3 protein: CASSLRGAHNEQFF
V gene: TRBV4-1; clone size: .; D gene: .; J gene: TRBJ2-3; CDR3 DNA: TGCGCCAGCAGCCAAGGCACTGGATTCACAGATACGCAGTATTTT; CDR3 protein: CASSQGTGFTDTQYF
V gene: TRBV24-1; clone size: many; D gene: TRBD1; J gene: TRBJ1-2; CDR3 DNA: TGTGCCACCAGTGAGCCGGACAGGCGACTAGGTCACACCTTC; CDR3 protein: CATSEPDRRLGHTF
V gene: TRBV5-1; clone size: many; D gene: .; J gene: TRBJ2-3; CDR3 DNA: TGCGCCAGCAGCTACTGGAGGGGGACAGATACGCAGTATTTT; CDR3 protein: CASSYWRGTDTQYF
V gene: TRBV2; clone size: many; D gene: .; J gene: TRBJ1-5; CDR3 DNA: TGTGCCAGCAGGACAGATTACAATCAGCCCCAGCATTTT; CDR3 protein: CASRTDYNQPQHF
V gene: TRBV12-3/TRBV12-4; clone size: many; D gene: TRBD1; J gene: TRBJ1-3; CDR3 DNA: TGTGCCAGCAGTTTGGGACAGGGGGTCTCTGGAAACACCATATATTTT; CDR3 protein: CASSLGQGVSGNTIYF
V gene: TRBV6-1; clone size: many; D gene: .; J gene: TRBJ2-7; CDR3 DNA: TGTGCCAGCAGTGAAGCAGGGGGGGTAACCTACGAGCAGTACTTC; CDR3 protein: CASSEAGGVTYEQYF